This T cell receptor beta chain was recorded in a study of T cell responses to AZD1222 COVID-19 vaccine. Measured with immunoSEQ multiplex PCR; TCRdb has only the in-frame clones, and not every one. The table lists about 190,000 clones, about nine tenths of them singletons. Per the germline V gene, CDR1 is GTSNPN and CDR2 is SVGIG (reference sequence). V gave up 1 base and J gave up 2 bases; unmatched junction bases: 8. The CDR3 is made up of 15 amino acids. This TCR derives from an adult in good health. The V and J genes are TRBV30 and TRBJ2-7; 7 bases agree with TRBD2. The sequencing used peripheral blood, collected on day 0 of MenACWY control vaccination. In DNA, the CDR3 is TGTGCCTGGAGTGCCCCAAGCGGGGCCACCTACGAGCAGTACTTC. This translates into CAWSAPSGATYEQYF.